This T cell receptor beta chain was retrieved from a study of memory CD4+ T cells and cytomegalovirus serostatus. Overall study: Healthy Belgian adult donors included nine or ten CMV-positive and some 24 CMV-negative people. Broader study findings: The CMV-associated TCR signature appears largely within the CD4+ memory repertoire. Each of some 67 CMV-associated TCRbeta sequences occurred in one to five individuals.

This clone was seen only a few times. Its antigen is undetermined. The sort gate was single viable CD3+CD4+CD8-CD45RO+ cells for memory CD4+ T cells. CMV serostatus came from serum IgG against pp150, pp28, p38, p52. Assay: immunoSEQ multiplex PCR; the TCRdb copy retains only in-frame clones and omits some. The data contain just under 40,000 clones, approximately 78% of them singletons. The CDR3 runs 14 residues. V lost 2 bases and J 3 bases, leaving 8 bases between the germline ends. CDR1 SGHTA and CDR2 FQGNSA come from the germline V gene. The chain carries TRBV7-2 and TRBJ1-5; D unclear. The sequenced material came from memory CD4+ T cells from blood. This TCR was recovered from an adult in good health and CMV-seronegative. CDR3 sequence: CASSLRGDNQPQHF. CDR3 DNA: TGTGCCAGCAGCTTACGCGGAGACAATCAGCCCCAGCATTTT.